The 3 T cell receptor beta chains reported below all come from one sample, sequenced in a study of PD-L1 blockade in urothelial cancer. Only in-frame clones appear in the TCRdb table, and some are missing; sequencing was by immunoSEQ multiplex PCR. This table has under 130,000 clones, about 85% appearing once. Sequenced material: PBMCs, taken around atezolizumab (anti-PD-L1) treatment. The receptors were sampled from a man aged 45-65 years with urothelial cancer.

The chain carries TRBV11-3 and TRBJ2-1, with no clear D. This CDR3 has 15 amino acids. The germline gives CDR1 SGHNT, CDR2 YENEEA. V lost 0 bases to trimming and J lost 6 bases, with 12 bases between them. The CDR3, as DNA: TGTGCCAGCAGCTTAGAGCAGGTACCAACCAATGAGCAGTTCTTC. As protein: CASSLEQVPTNEQFF.

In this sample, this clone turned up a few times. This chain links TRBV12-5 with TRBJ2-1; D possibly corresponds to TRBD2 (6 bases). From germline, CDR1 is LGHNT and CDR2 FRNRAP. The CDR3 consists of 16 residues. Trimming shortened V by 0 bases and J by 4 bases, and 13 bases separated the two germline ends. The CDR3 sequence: CASGLVLGRGYNEQFF. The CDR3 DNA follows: TGTGCTAGTGGTTTGGTACTCGGGAGAGGGTACAATGAGCAGTTCTTC.

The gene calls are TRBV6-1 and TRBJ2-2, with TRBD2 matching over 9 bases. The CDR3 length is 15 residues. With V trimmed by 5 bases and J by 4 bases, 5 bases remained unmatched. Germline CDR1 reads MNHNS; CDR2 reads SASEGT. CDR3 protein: CASSLGLAFTGELFF. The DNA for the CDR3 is TGTGCCAGCAGTTTGGGACTAGCTTTCACCGGGGAGCTGTTTTTT.